The T cell receptor (beta chain) described here comes from a study of OX40 agonist ivuxolimab in advanced cancers. About the study: Earlier anti-PD-1, anti-PD-L1 or anti-CTLA-4 therapy was permitted; around 40% had received some. Regarding the study as a whole: CD8+ T cells averaged more expanded clones than CD4+.

The CDR3 is 13 amino acids. Germline CDR1 MNHEY, CDR2 SVGAGI. V lost 5 bases and J 7 bases, leaving 12 bases between the germline ends. Notes on this clone: What it binds is not known.

TCRdb's table, derived via immunoSEQ multiplex PCR, lists solely in-frame clones and lacks some. The profile shows about 72,000 clones, more than 65% of them singletons. The origin of this receptor is an adult with an advanced solid tumor such as melanoma, head and neck, liver or kidney cancer. The source was CD4+ or CD8+ T cells sorted from blood, collected in a trial of the OX40 agonist ivuxolimab. The genes are TRBV6-5 and TRBJ1-5; D is possibly TRBD1 (5 bases). The CDR3 DNA reads as TGTGCCAGCAGTCGACAGAGCGGGCAGCCCCAGCATTTT. Encoded protein: CASSRQSGQPQHF.